This T cell receptor delta chain stems from a study of γδ T cells in repeated Plasmodium falciparum infection. Study-wide background: Each infection was followed by sampling at 21 days, plus baseline and some pre-infection draws.

Overall study results and limits: Malian children's Vdelta2-negative repertoires appeared more expanded and less diverse than Australians'.

Flow sorting of PBMC yielded separate Vgamma9/Vdelta2+ and Vdelta2-negative gammadelta T cell populations for bulk repertoire analysis. CDR1 and CDR2 from the germline V gene are TSWWSYY and QGS. Trimming cost V 5 bases and J 10 bases, with 17 bases left between them. This CDR3 comprises 13 residues. TRG and TRD sequences were obtained from every sorted gammadelta sample. TCRdb re-processed the multiplex PCR reads using CATT. This table holds under 60,000 delta-chain clones, less than 2% found once. Notes on this clone: Its antigen remains unknown. The translation of this DNA and the TCRdb protein of a much larger clone differ at residue 10, probably owing to a read error; the protein shown here is translated from the DNA.

This TCR was sampled from a pool of human donors (malaria-infected and uninfected, not separated). The chain couples TRDV1 to TRDJ1; possibly TRDD2 for D (5 bases). Sequenced: gamma-delta T cells from blood. The CDR3 is CALGSPFSDGLIF. Here the CDR3 DNA reads TGTGCTCTTGGGTCCCCCTTCTCCGATGGACTCATCTTT.